The 27 T cell receptor beta chains below were found in one sample sequenced in a study of shared clonotypes between healthy human individuals. Profiling relied on immunoSEQ multiplex PCR, and the TCRdb table lists in-frame clones only, not all of them. The sample carries about 610,000 clones, about 97% recorded once. Sequencing input: naive CD4+ T cells sorted from blood. Noted subset: CD45RA+ positively selected. All receptors come from a woman in her twenties or thirties in good health.

The rearrangement joins TRBV13 to TRBJ2-1; D ambiguous. The CDR3 consists of 15 residues. CDR1 is PRHDT, CDR2 FYEKMQ, per germline (reference sequence). The ends were cut back, 2 bases at V and 0 bases at J, with 8 bases in the middle. The CDR3 region is CASSLSPVSYNEQFF. In DNA, the CDR3 is TGTGCCAGCAGCTTATCCCCTGTCTCCTACAATGAGCAGTTCTTC.

This chain joins TRBV5-4 and TRBJ2-2; D call uncertain. This CDR3 has 14 residues. Germline V gives CDR1 SGHNT, CDR2 YYREEE (reference sequence). Trimming took off 4 bases at V and 5 bases at J, with 12 bases between the two ends. In nucleotides, the CDR3 is TGTGCCAGCAGCCCCCAGGCTCGAACCGGGGAGCTGTTTTTT. This gives the protein CASSPQARTGELFF.

The chain combines TRBV29-1 with TRBJ2-5, with 7 bases that match TRBD1. The length of the CDR3 is 14 residues. Germline V gene sequence: CDR1 SQVTM, CDR2 ANQGSEA. The V and J ends lost 7 bases and 5 bases, in that order; junction bases with no gene match: 13. CDR3 amino acids: CSARKQGMGETQYF. The CDR3 DNA reads as TGCAGCGCAAGAAAACAGGGGATGGGGGAGACCCAGTACTTC.

The rearrangement uses TRBV28 and TRBJ2-1; 8 bases match TRBD2. The CDR3 is 16 amino acids. CDR1 and CDR2 (germline): MDHEN, SYDVKM. After removal of 1 base from V and 9 bases from J, the junction contained 11 bases not matched to a gene. CDR3 amino acids: CASSLSGGRKAIEQFF. The CDR3 DNA is TGTGCCAGCAGTTTATCGGGCGGGAGGAAGGCAATTGAGCAGTTCTTC.

This clone appeared once. The rearrangement joins TRBV5-6 to TRBJ2-7; D unresolved. CDR3 length equals 14 residues. V was pared by 1 base and J by 2 bases, with 10 bases between. Germline V gene lookup returns CDR1 SGHDT and CDR2 YYEEEE. The CDR3 loop reads CASSLRIFTYEQYF. CDR3 nucleotides: TGTGCCAGCAGCTTGCGGATTTTTACCTACGAGCAGTACTTC.

This clone appeared once. The genes are TRBV10-3 and TRBJ1-2; TRBD1 agrees at 8 bases. V gave up 6 bases and J gave up 8 bases; unmatched junction bases: 2. The CDR3 consists of 11 residues. Germline lookup yields CDR1 ENHRY and CDR2 SYGVKD. The CDR3 DNA is TGTGCCATCAGCGGACAGGGCGGCTACACCTTC. This sequence encodes CAISGQGGYTF.

The CDR3 here is CASSESAEAFF. DNA of the CDR3: TGTGCCAGCAGTGAAAGTGCTGAAGCTTTCTTT. The V gene is TRBV6-1, the J gene TRBJ1-1; no firm D call. V was shortened by 2 bases and J by 6 bases, with 4 bases between the two germline ends. The CDR3 consists of 11 residues. Germline CDR1 is MNHNS and CDR2 is SASEGT.

V is TRBV5-1 and J is TRBJ2-5, with 9 nucleotides matching TRBD1. The assigned J gene may be wrong: the sequence end matches TRBJ2-7 better. Germline V CDR1 and CDR2: SGHRS, YFSETQ. CDR3 length equals 15 residues. The CDR3 DNA sequence: TGCGCCAGCAGCTGGACAGGGGCCAACCCCTACGAGCAGTACTTC. It is translated as CASSWTGANPYEQYF.

The chain carries TRBV15 and TRBJ2-3; 7 bases match TRBD1. The J segment lost 3 bases and the V segment lost 8 bases, leaving 14 bases of the junction unmatched. Germline CDR1 reads LNHNV; CDR2 reads YYDKDF (reference sequence). This CDR3 is built from 16 residues. The chain's CDR3 is CATGTGQAGGTDTQYF. CDR3 DNA sequence: TGTGCCACCGGAACAGGACAGGCTGGTGGGACAGATACGCAGTATTTT.

This chain joins TRBV29-1 and TRBJ2-3; 8 bases are a match to TRBD2. The CDR3 runs to 13 residues. V lost 8 bases to trimming and J lost 2 bases; unmatched junction nucleotides: 6. CDR1 and CDR2 (germline): SQVTM, ANQGSEA. DNA of the CDR3: TGCAGCATCACAGCGGGAGTCACAGATACGCAGTATTTT. The encoded protein is CSITAGVTDTQYF.

The CDR3 DNA reads as TGTGCCAGTAGTATACGGAGGAGAGATACGCAGTATTTT. This translates into CASSIRRRDTQYF. This chain uses TRBV19 with TRBJ2-3, with a tentative D call TRBD2 (5 bases). The germline V gene encodes CDR1 LNHDA and CDR2 SQIVND (reference sequence). The CDR3 length is 13 residues. V dropped 2 bases and J dropped 5 bases, with 8 bases sitting between them.

The rearrangement uses TRBV29-1 and TRBJ2-7; D unclear. The CDR3 is made up of 12 amino acids. V was pared by 4 bases and J by 2 bases, with 9 bases between. Germline V CDR1 and CDR2: SQVTM, ANQGSEA. In DNA, the CDR3 is TGCAGCGTTGTCGCGGAAACCTACGAGCAGTACTTC. Translated, it gives CSVVAETYEQYF.

The J gene is TRBJ2-1, the V gene TRBV5-5; TRBD2 agrees at 11 bases. The CDR3 extends over 16 amino acids. In germline, CDR1 is SGHKS, CDR2 YYEKEE (reference sequence). V gave up 4 bases and J gave up 8 bases; unmatched junction bases: 11. The CDR3 DNA is TGTGCCAGCAGCGACCTCCTAGCGGGAGGCCTCGATGAGCAGTTCTTC. Protein product: CASSDLLAGGLDEQFF. The whole variable domain, remainder taken from reference TRBV5-5 and TRBJ2-1, is DAGVTQSPTHLIKTRGQQVTLRCSPISGHKSVSWYQQVLGQGPQFIFQYYEKEERGRGNFPDRFSARQFPNYSSELNVNALLLGDSALYLCASSDLLAGGLDEQFFGPGTRLTVL.

The chain recombines TRBV28 with TRBJ1-5; D unclear. This CDR3 region has 14 residues. The V gene lost 7 bases and the J gene lost 7 bases, with 17 bases spanning the gap. Germline V lookup: CDR1 MDHEN, CDR2 SYDVKM. Here the CDR3 DNA reads TGTGCCAGCACCTTCAGGAGGACGGTACAGCCCCAGCATTTT. Its protein product is CASTFRRTVQPQHF.

The rearrangement links TRBV28 to TRBJ1-2, with D perhaps TRBD1 (6 bases). The CDR3 runs to 13 residues. Between the trimmed V and J ends, which lost 3 bases and 4 bases, there was a span of 9 bases. Germline V lookup: CDR1 MDHEN, CDR2 SYDVKM. CDR3: CASSLGTTYGYTF. DNA of the CDR3: TGTGCCAGCAGTTTGGGGACAACCTATGGCTACACCTTC.

The chain links TRBV6-5 to TRBJ2-3, with D possibly matching TRBD2 (5 bases). Germline V gene lookup returns CDR1 MNHEY and CDR2 SVGAGI. This CDR3 comprises 13 residues. Deletions cut 5 bases from V and 5 bases from J, with 11 bases between. This CDR3 is CASSLGEGDTQYF. The CDR3 coding sequence is TGTGCCAGCAGTCTCGGTGAGGGAGATACGCAGTATTTT.

This rearrangement joins TRBV15 to TRBJ2-7; 11 nucleotides line up with TRBD1. The length of the CDR3 is 16 residues. Germline V gene lookup returns CDR1 LNHNV and CDR2 YYDKDF (reference sequence). The V and J ends lost 3 bases and 4 bases, in that order; junction bases with no gene match: 8. DNA of the CDR3: TGTGCCACCAGCAGGCACGACCGGGACAGGGGGTACGAGCAGTACTTC. This sequence encodes CATSRHDRDRGYEQYF.

The chain uses TRBV19 and TRBJ2-7; D may be TRBD1 (6 bases). The V gene lost 2 bases and the J gene lost 7 bases, with 15 bases spanning the gap. Germline-derived CDR1 and CDR2 are LNHDA and SQIVND (reference sequence). The CDR3 is made up of 14 amino acids. The CDR3 nucleotides read TGTGCCAGTAGTATAAAGGGACAACCTATTGAGCAGTACTTC. Translating it yields CASSIKGQPIEQYF.

The chain recombines TRBV2 with TRBJ2-7, with 8 bases fitting TRBD1. The CDR3 covers 15 residues. Germline V gives CDR1 SNHLY, CDR2 FYNNEI. Trimming cost V 5 bases and J 7 bases; bases outside gene matches: 13. CDR3 nucleotide sequence: TGTGCCAGCAGTCGCTCCGGGACAGGTGAGCTGGAGCAGTACTTC. This sequence encodes CASSRSGTGELEQYF.

This clone was found once. The gene calls are TRBV28 and TRBJ2-3, with 11 positions matching TRBD2. The CDR3 consists of 15 residues. J gave up 9 bases and V 6 bases, and 11 bases lay outside the gene matches. Germline V gene sequence: CDR1 MDHEN, CDR2 SYDVKM. CDR3 in amino acids: CASSPTGTSGRTQYF. Here the CDR3 DNA reads TGTGCCAGCAGCCCAACCGGGACTAGCGGCCGCACGCAGTATTTT.

This clone was seen once. The chain links TRBV2 to TRBJ2-1; the match to TRBD1 covers 9 bases. The CDR3 is made up of 15 amino acids. In germline, CDR1 is SNHLY, CDR2 FYNNEI. Germline trimming cut 3 bases from V and 5 bases from J; bases unmatched to any gene: 5. The DNA of the CDR3 is TGTGCCAGCAGTGAGGGCGGGACAGGGCACAATGAGCAGTTCTTC. Encoded protein: CASSEGGTGHNEQFF.

The genes are TRBV29-1 and TRBJ1-2; D not resolved. The V end was cut by 8 bases, the J end by 2 bases, with 12 bases between. Germline lookup yields CDR1 SQVTM and CDR2 ANQGSEA. The CDR3 totals 12 residues. CDR3 residues: CSTEGGNYGYTF. The CDR3 DNA reads TGCAGCACCGAAGGAGGGAACTATGGCTACACCTTC.

The rearrangement joins TRBV6-1 to TRBJ2-1; 7 nucleotides align to TRBD2. Germline V lookup: CDR1 MNHNS, CDR2 SASEGT. This CDR3 region has 13 residues. V lost 6 bases, J lost 9 bases, and 8 bases stayed unmatched. The CDR3 DNA reads TGTGCCAGCAGACCGACTAGCTTCGGTGAGCAGTTCTTC. Translating it yields CASRPTSFGEQFF.

The chain uses TRBV28 and TRBJ1-2, with TRBD1 matching over 8 bases. Germline CDR1 is MDHEN and CDR2 is SYDVKM. This CDR3 spans 14 amino acids. V was clipped by 5 bases and J by 6 bases; unmatched bases: 8. The CDR3 bases are TGTGCCAGCAGTCCCACCGGGACAGGAAATGGCTACACCTTC. The encoded protein is CASSPTGTGNGYTF.

The rearrangement joins TRBV5-6 to TRBJ2-1; 8 bases map to TRBD2. V was pared by 0 bases and J by 9 bases, with 11 bases of the junction left unmatched. This CDR3 spans 16 amino acids. Germline loops: CDR1 SGHDT, CDR2 YYEEEE. CDR3 sequence (DNA): TGTGCCAGCAGCTTGGCCGGGAGGGCCGTTTTTGGTGAGCAGTTCTTC. Its translation: CASSLAGRAVFGEQFF. The complete variable domain, with remaining parts taken from reference TRBV5-6 and TRBJ2-1, reads DAGVTQSPTHLIKTRGQQVTLRCSPKSGHDTVSWYQQALGQGPQFIFQYYEEEERQRGNFPDRFSGHQFPNYSSELNVNALLLGDSALYLCASSLAGRAVFGEQFFGPGTRLTVL.

The chain couples TRBV25-1 to TRBJ2-1, with a tentative D call TRBD1 (6 bases). Germline-derived CDR1 and CDR2 are MGHDK and SYGVNS. The CDR3 has 14 amino acids. Deletions cut 5 bases from V and 8 bases from J, with 16 bases between. DNA for the CDR3: TGTGCCAGCAGTAAGTTACAGGGATCGGATGAGCAGTTCTTC. Protein product: CASSKLQGSDEQFF.

CDR3 bases: TGTGCCAGCAGCTTATTGGCGGGAGGAACAGATACGCAGTATTTT. This sequence encodes CASSLLAGGTDTQYF. The chain is built from TRBV13 and TRBJ2-3; 8 bases fit TRBD2. CDR3 length: 15 amino acids. In germline, CDR1 is PRHDT, CDR2 FYEKMQ (reference sequence). Germline trimming cut 2 bases from V and 3 bases from J; bases unmatched to any gene: 4.